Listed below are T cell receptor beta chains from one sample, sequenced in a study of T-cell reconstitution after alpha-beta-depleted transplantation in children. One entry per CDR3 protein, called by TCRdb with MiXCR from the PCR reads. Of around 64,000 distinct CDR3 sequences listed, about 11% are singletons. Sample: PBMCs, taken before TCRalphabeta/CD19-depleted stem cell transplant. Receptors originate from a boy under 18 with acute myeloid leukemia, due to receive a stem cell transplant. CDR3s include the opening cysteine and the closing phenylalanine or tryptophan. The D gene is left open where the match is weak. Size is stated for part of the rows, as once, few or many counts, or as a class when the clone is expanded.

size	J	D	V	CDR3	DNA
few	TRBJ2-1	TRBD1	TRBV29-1	CSAQTGVDEQFF	TGCAGCGCCCAGACAGGGGTCGATGAGCAGTTCTTC
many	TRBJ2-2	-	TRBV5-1	CASSLSLASGELFF	TGCGCCAGCAGCTTGTCTCTAGCTAGCGGGGAGCTGTTTTTT
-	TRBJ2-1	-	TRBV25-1	CASGPGLPSYNEQFF	TGTGCCAGCGGCCCGGGGCTTCCCTCCTACAATGAGCAGTTCTTC
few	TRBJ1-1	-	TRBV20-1	CCARVHGVWTSEGPEAFF	TGCTGTGCTAGAGTACATGGTGTCTGGACAAGCGAGGGGCCTGAAGCTTTCTTT
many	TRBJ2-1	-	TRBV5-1	CASSLGLSGSANEQFF	TGCGCCAGCAGCTTGGGACTAAGCGGGTCGGCCAATGAGCAGTTCTTC
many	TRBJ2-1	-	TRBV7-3	CASSLLRSGRYNEQFF	TGTGCCAGCAGCTTATTGAGGTCAGGGAGGTACAATGAGCAGTTCTTC
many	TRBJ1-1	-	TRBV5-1	CASSLTDQAGGAFF	TGCGCCAGCAGCTTGACAGATCAAGCCGGGGGTGCTTTCTTT
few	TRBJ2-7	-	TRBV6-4	CASSATQSSYEQYF	TGTGCCAGCAGTGCAACCCAGAGTTCCTACGAGCAGTACTTC
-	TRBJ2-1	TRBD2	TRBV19	CASTPSGRYNEQFF	TGTGCCAGTACGCCTAGCGGGAGGTACAATGAGCAGTTCTTC
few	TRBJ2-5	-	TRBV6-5	CASSELYQETQYF	TGTGCCAGCAGCGAATTATACCAAGAGACCCAGTACTTC
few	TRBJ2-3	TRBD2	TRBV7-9	CASSGGLVSTDTQYF	TGTGCCAGCAGCGGAGGACTAGTCAGCACAGATACGCAGTATTTT
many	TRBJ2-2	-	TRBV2	CASSPHLPNTGELFF	TGTGCCAGCAGCCCCCACTTACCGAACACCGGGGAGCTGTTTTTT
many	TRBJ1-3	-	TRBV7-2	CASSTHQGLGNTIYF	TGTGCCAGCAGCACTCACCAGGGACTTGGAAACACCATATATTTT
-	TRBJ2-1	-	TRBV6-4	CANSAVPSTNNEQFF	TGTGCCAACAGTGCGGTGCCTTCTACTAACAATGAGCAGTTCTTC
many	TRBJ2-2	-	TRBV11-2	CASSSRRHTGELFF	TGTGCCAGCAGCTCCCGGCGACACACCGGGGAGCTGTTTTTT
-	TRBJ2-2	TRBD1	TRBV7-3	CASSLLGTGRTGELFF	TGTGCCAGCAGCTTACTAGGGACAGGGAGAACCGGGGAGCTGTTTTTT
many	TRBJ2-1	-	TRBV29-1	CSVQYDHNEQFF	TGCAGCGTTCAGTATGATCACAATGAGCAGTTCTTC
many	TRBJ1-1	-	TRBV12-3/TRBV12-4	CASSSTLGEAFF	TGTGCCAGCAGTTCAACCCTGGGGGAGGCTTTCTTT
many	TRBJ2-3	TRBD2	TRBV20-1	CSAMGLAGDTQYF	TGCAGTGCTATGGGACTAGCCGGAGATACGCAGTATTTT
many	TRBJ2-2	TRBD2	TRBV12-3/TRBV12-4	CASSLAALAGRGELFF	TGTGCCAGCAGTTTAGCGGCACTAGCGGGGCGAGGGGAGCTGTTTTTT
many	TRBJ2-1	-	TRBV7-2	CASSSDPGPYNEQFF	TGTGCCAGCAGCTCCGACCCTGGACCCTACAATGAGCAGTTCTTC
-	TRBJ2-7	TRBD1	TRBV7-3	CASSTTGGFSYEQYF	TGTGCCAGCAGTACGACAGGGGGTTTCTCCTACGAGCAGTACTTC
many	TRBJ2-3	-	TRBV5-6	CASSRLALRGSDTQYF	TGTGCCAGCAGCCGACTTGCTTTGAGGGGATCTGATACGCAGTATTTT
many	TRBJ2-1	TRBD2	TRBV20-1	CSARDYIGGANNEQFF	TGCAGTGCTAGAGATTATATCGGGGGGGCTAACAATGAGCAGTTCTTC
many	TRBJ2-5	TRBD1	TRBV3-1	CASSFSSGTAQETQYF	TGTGCCAGCAGTTTTAGCTCCGGGACAGCCCAAGAGACCCAGTACTTC
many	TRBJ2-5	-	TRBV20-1	CSAIMEGGRLQETQYF	TGCAGTGCTATAATGGAGGGGGGGCGCCTCCAAGAGACCCAGTACTTC
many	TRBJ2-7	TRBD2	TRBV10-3	CAISERASGSAYEQYF	TGTGCCATCAGTGAAAGGGCTAGCGGGAGTGCCTACGAGCAGTACTTC
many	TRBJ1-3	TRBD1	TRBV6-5	CASSLTGTGISGNTIYF	TGTGCCAGCAGTTTAACCGGGACAGGGATATCTGGAAACACCATATATTTT
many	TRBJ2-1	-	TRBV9	CASSVGVLGNEQFF	TGTGCCAGCAGCGTAGGGGTCCTTGGGAATGAGCAGTTCTTC